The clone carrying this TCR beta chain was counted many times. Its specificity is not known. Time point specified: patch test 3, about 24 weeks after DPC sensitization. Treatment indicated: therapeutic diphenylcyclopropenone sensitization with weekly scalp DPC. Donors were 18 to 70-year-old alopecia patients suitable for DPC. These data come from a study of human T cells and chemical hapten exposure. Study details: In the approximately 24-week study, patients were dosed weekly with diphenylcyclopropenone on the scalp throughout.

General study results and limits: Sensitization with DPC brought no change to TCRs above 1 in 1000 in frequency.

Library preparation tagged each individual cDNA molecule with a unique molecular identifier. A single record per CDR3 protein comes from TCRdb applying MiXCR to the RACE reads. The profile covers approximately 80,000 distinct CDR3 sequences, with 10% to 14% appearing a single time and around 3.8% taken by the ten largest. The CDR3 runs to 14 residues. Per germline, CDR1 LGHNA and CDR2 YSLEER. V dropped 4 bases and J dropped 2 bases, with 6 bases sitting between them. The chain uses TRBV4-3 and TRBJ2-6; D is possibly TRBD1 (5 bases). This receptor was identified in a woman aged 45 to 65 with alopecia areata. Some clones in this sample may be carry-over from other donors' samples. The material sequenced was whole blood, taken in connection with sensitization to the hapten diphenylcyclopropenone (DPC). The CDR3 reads CASSPQAGANVLTF. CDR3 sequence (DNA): TGCGCCAGCAGCCCACAGGCTGGGGCCAACGTCCTGACTTTC.